The 21 T cell receptor beta chains reported below all come from one sample, sequenced in a study of blood T cell repertoires in COVID-19. The method was immunoSEQ multiplex PCR; TCRdb's version includes in-frame clones alone and lacks a portion of them. The sample holds fewer than 200,000 clones, around 90% seen once. The sequenced material came from peripheral blood. Receptors originate from a woman aged 55-70 years who had recovered from COVID-19.

The CDR3 protein is CASSLEGLPLQPQHF. The CDR3 bases are TGTGCCAGCAGCTTGGAGGGGTTGCCTCTTCAGCCCCAGCATTTT. The chain couples TRBV5-8 to TRBJ1-5; a weak D match, TRBD1 (5 bases). The CDR3 totals 15 residues. CDR1 is SGHTS and CDR2 is YDEGEE in the germline V gene. The V gene lost 0 bases and the J gene lost 6 bases, with 13 bases spanning the gap.

The chain uses TRBV24-1 and TRBJ1-5; unclear D gene. This CDR3 spans 12 amino acids. Germline V gene lookup returns CDR1 KGHDR and CDR2 SFDVKD. V was trimmed by 4 bases and J by 5 bases, leaving 5 bases between them. Here the CDR3 DNA reads TGTGCCACCAGTGAAAACTATCAGCCCCAGCATTTT. Translation gives CATSENYQPQHF.

The rearrangement joins TRBV28 to TRBJ1-5, with D tentatively TRBD1 (5 bases). Trimming removed 2 bases from V and 2 bases from J, with 16 bases in between. The germline V gene encodes CDR1 MDHEN and CDR2 SYDVKM. The CDR3 has 17 amino acids. The chain's CDR3 is CASSLGVGGGGNQPQHF. Written as DNA, the CDR3 is TGTGCCAGCAGTTTAGGAGTGGGGGGTGGTGGCAATCAGCCCCAGCATTTT.

This CDR3 is CASSLGTSGGETQYF. CDR3 in DNA: TGTGCCAGCAGCTTGGGGACTAGCGGGGGGGAGACCCAGTACTTC. The chain uses TRBV7-2 and TRBJ2-5, with 15 bases matching TRBD2. There are 15 residues in the CDR3. Trimming cost V 3 bases and J 5 bases; bases outside gene matches: 1. Germline CDR1 SGHTA, CDR2 FQGNSA.

The chain couples TRBV7-3 to TRBJ2-3; the match to TRBD2 covers 9 bases. The ends lost 7 bases at V and 3 bases at J; junction bases unmatched: 5. Germline-derived CDR1 and CDR2 are SGHTA and FQGTGA. CDR3 length equals 14 residues. CDR3 protein: CASNEGLATDTQYF. In DNA, the CDR3 is TGTGCCAGCAACGAAGGACTAGCGACAGATACGCAGTATTTT.

This clone was observed a few times. The gene calls are TRBV5-8 and TRBJ1-6, with TRBD1 matching 9 bases. Germline assignment: CDR1 SGHTS and CDR2 YDEGEE. J was trimmed by 7 bases and V by 4 bases; bases with no gene match: 3. This CDR3 is 14 amino acids long. The CDR3 nucleotides read TGTGCCAGCAGCCGGGACAGGGCCAATTCACCCCTCCACTTT. This encodes CASSRDRANSPLHF.

The genes are TRBV5-8 and TRBJ1-1, with D perhaps matching TRBD1 (5 bases). The CDR3 loop spans 13 amino acids. Trimming took 1 base from V and 3 from J, leaving 7 bases between them. CDR1 and CDR2 from the germline V gene are SGHTS and YDEGEE. In DNA, the CDR3 is TGTGCCAGCAGCTTGTTCAGGGACACTGAAGCTTTCTTT. Translating gives CASSLFRDTEAFF.

The chain joins TRBV18 to TRBJ2-6, with D unclear. V dropped 3 bases and J dropped 4 bases, with 4 bases sitting between them. Germline CDR1 KGHSH, CDR2 LQKENI. There are 13 residues in the CDR3. CDR3 region: CASSPSGANVLTF. The CDR3 DNA follows: TGTGCCAGCTCACCGTCAGGGGCCAACGTCCTGACTTTC. Drawing the rest from reference TRBV18 and TRBJ2-6, the complete variable domain is NAGVMQNPRHLVRRRGQEARLRCSPMKGHSHVYWYRQLPEEGLKFMVYLQKENIIDESGMPKERFSAEFPKEGPSILRIQQVVRGDSAAYFCASSPSGANVLTFGAGSRLTVL.

This clone was recorded once. This chain uses TRBV28 with TRBJ1-1, with D possibly matching TRBD1 (5 bases). The germline V gene has CDR1 MDHEN and CDR2 SYDVKM. V lost 4 bases, J lost 0 bases, and 9 bases lay in between. The CDR3 is 14 amino acids. CDR3: CASSSAGMNTEAFF. CDR3 coding DNA: TGTGCCAGCAGTTCGGCAGGGATGAACACTGAAGCTTTCTTT.

The chain recombines TRBV3-1 (or the pseudogene TRBV3-2) with TRBJ2-1; 7 nucleotides line up with TRBD2. From germline, CDR1 is LGHDT and CDR2 YNNKEL (reference sequence). This CDR3 contains 15 residues. With 6 bases clipped from V and 3 bases from J, the junction kept 8 bases outside the gene matches. CDR3 sequence (DNA): TGTGCCAGCAGGACTAGCTACCCCGACTACAATGAGCAGTTCTTC. Protein: CASRTSYPDYNEQFF.

The V and J genes are TRBV3-1 (or the pseudogene TRBV3-2) and TRBJ2-3, with D tentatively TRBD2 (6 bases). V was pared by 3 bases and J by 4 bases, with 17 bases between. CDR1 LGHDT and CDR2 YNNKEL come from the germline V gene (reference sequence). The CDR3 length is 16 residues. This CDR3 reads CASSHKTSSLPDTQYF. The CDR3 DNA reads TGTGCCAGCAGCCATAAAACTAGCTCCCTTCCAGATACGCAGTATTTT.

V gene TRBV4-2 combines with J gene TRBJ2-3; TRBD1 matches 10 bases. The CDR3 is 17 amino acids. The germline V gene encodes CDR1 LGHNA and CDR2 YNFKEQ. V was pared by 0 bases and J by 1 base, with 4 bases of the junction left unmatched. The CDR3 is CASSQETTGGGTDTQYF. CDR3 coding DNA: TGTGCCAGCAGCCAAGAGACGACAGGGGGCGGCACAGATACGCAGTATTTT.

The rearrangement uses TRBV28 and TRBJ2-7; tentative D call: TRBD1 (5 bases). Germline CDR1 reads MDHEN; CDR2 reads SYDVKM. V shed 1 base and J shed 0 bases, with 10 bases lying between them. This CDR3 comprises 15 residues. Here the CDR3 reads CASSLSQGPSYEQYF. The CDR3 DNA sequence: TGTGCCAGCAGTTTATCCCAGGGCCCCTCCTACGAGCAGTACTTC.

This chain links TRBV13 with TRBJ1-2; weak D call: TRBD1 (6 bases). Germline CDR1 reads PRHDT; CDR2 reads FYEKMQ (reference sequence). Trimming took off 3 bases at V and 4 bases at J, with 9 bases between the two ends. The CDR3 loop spans 13 amino acids. CDR3 region: CASSFQGTYGYTF. CDR3 in DNA: TGTGCCAGCAGCTTTCAGGGGACCTATGGCTACACCTTC.

This chain links TRBV27 with TRBJ2-1; D is possibly TRBD1 (7 bases). The CDR3 consists of 14 residues. The V and J ends lost 0 bases and 7 bases respectively, with 10 bases between them. Germline CDR1 and CDR2: MNHEY and SMNVEV (reference sequence). This CDR3 reads CASSLSRGENEQFF. CDR3 DNA: TGTGCCAGCAGTTTATCCAGGGGGGAGAATGAGCAGTTCTTC.

This clone was detected once. The genes are TRBV5-1 and TRBJ2-5; D is uncertain. Germline V CDR1 and CDR2: SGHRS, YFSETQ. There are 13 residues in the CDR3. Trimming removed 3 bases from V and 5 bases from J, with 11 bases in between. CDR3 protein: CASSSLYAETQYF. CDR3 bases: TGCGCCAGCAGCTCACTATATGCGGAGACCCAGTACTTC. The variable domain in full, with the rest retrieved from reference TRBV5-1 and TRBJ2-5, is KAGVTQTPRYLIKTRGQQVTLSCSPISGHRSVSWYQQTPGQGLQFLFEYFSETQRNKGNFPGRFSGRQFSNSRSEMNVSTLELGDSALYLCASSSLYAETQYFGPGTRLLVL.

This clone was counted a single time. The chain has TRBV19 and TRBJ1-5; D ambiguous. The V end was cut by 0 bases, the J end by 9 bases, with 12 bases between. Per germline, CDR1 LNHDA and CDR2 SQIVND (reference sequence). The CDR3 contains 14 residues. The CDR3 loop is CASSIDRRDGPQHF. The CDR3 DNA sequence: TGTGCCAGTAGTATAGATAGGCGGGATGGGCCCCAGCATTTT.

The chain is built from TRBV28 and TRBJ1-4, with unresolved D. The CDR3 is 11 amino acids. The germline V gene has CDR1 MDHEN and CDR2 SYDVKM. The chain's CDR3 is CMTERNEKLFF. The CDR3 region has the DNA TGTATGACGGAGAGGAATGAAAAACTGTTTTTT. Full variable domain (outside the CDR3, taken from reference TRBV28 and TRBJ1-4): DVKVTQSSRYLVKRTGEKVFLECVQDMDHENMFWYRQDPGLGLRLIYFSYDVKMKEKGDIPEGYSVSREKKERFSLILESASTNQTSMYLCMTERNEKLFFGSGTQLSVL.

CDR3 amino acids: CSAERGNEQFF. DNA for the CDR3: TGCAGTGCCGAGCGGGGGAATGAGCAGTTCTTC. The chain employs TRBV20-1 and TRBJ2-1, with 8 bases that match TRBD2. The germline gives CDR1 DFQATT, CDR2 SNEGSKA (reference sequence). Losses at the gene ends were 6 bases for V and 7 bases for J; bases not matched to a gene: 2. The CDR3 has 11 amino acids.

The V and J genes are TRBV29-1 and TRBJ1-2, with TRBD1 matching over 9 bases. Germline CDR1 reads SQVTM; CDR2 reads ANQGSEA. The CDR3 is 12 amino acids. The V and J ends lost 6 bases and 4 bases, in that order; junction bases with no gene match: 3. The CDR3 DNA is TGCAGCGTGGGGGACAGGGCCTATGGCTACACCTTC. Its protein is CSVGDRAYGYTF.

This clone is a singleton in its sample. The J gene is TRBJ1-2, the V gene TRBV7-3; maybe TRBD1 (5 bases). V was cut by 1 base and J by 7 bases, with 19 bases left in between. The CDR3 is made up of 16 amino acids. Germline CDR1 is SGHTA and CDR2 is FQGTGA. CDR3 amino acids: CASSLNPGQGGGGYTF. CDR3 DNA sequence: TGTGCCAGCAGCTTAAACCCCGGCCAGGGAGGAGGTGGCTACACCTTC.